This is a list of T cell receptor beta chains from one sample in a study of CD8+ T cells in alopecia areata. Clones were sequenced by immunoSEQ multiplex PCR, and TCRdb holds only the in-frame ones, with some missing. The sample comprises some 200,000 clones, nearly 60% of which are singletons, and approximately 5.1% rests with the top ten. The sample here was CD4+ T cells sorted from blood, taken at week 24, from a patient treated with tofacitinib. These receptors all come from a human donor with alopecia areata. The CDR3 runs from the conserved cysteine through the conserved F or W. A D gene is named only where the DNA matches it firmly. Only some rows state a clone size, as once, few, many or a class for expanded clones.

d_gene	abundance	v_gene	j_gene	CDR3nt	CDR3aa
-	few	TRBV27	TRBJ2-7	TGTGCCAGCAGTACAGGGAGGACCCAGCAGTACTTC	CASSTGRTQQYF
-	-	TRBV27	TRBJ2-5	TGTGCCAGCAGTTTGGCCAGGGGTGAGACCCAGTACTTC	CASSLARGETQYF
TRBD2	few	TRBV7-2	TRBJ2-7	TGTGCCAGCAGCGTCGTAGGGACTAGCGGGATCTACGAGCAGTACTTC	CASSVVGTSGIYEQYF
-	once	TRBV28	TRBJ2-2	TGTGCCAGCACCACAAGGCTTTATAACACCGGGGAGCTGTTTTTT	CASTTRLYNTGELFF
TRBD2	few	TRBV19	TRBJ2-1	TGTGCCAGTAGTATAGATCCGGGAGGATCCTACAATGAGCAGTTCTTC	CASSIDPGGSYNEQFF
-	-	TRBV19	TRBJ1-1	TGTGCCAGTAGTATAGATCGACCCCCGAGGACTGAAGCTTTCTTT	CASSIDRPPRTEAFF
TRBD1	-	TRBV4-3	TRBJ1-2	TGCGCCAGCAGCCAAGCATTACACCTAGGGGGCGGCTATGGCTACACCTTC	CASSQALHLGGGYGYTF
-	-	TRBV5-4	TRBJ1-4	TGTGCCAGCAGCTTAATTGGGGACGGGGATGAAAAACTGTTTTTT	CASSLIGDGDEKLFF
-	-	TRBV9	TRBJ2-5	TGTGCCAGCACCGCGAGTAGCTATCAAGAGACCCAGTACTTC	CASTASSYQETQYF
-	few	TRBV5-1	TRBJ2-1	TGCGCCAGCAATATAGGGAATGAGCAGTTCTTC	CASNIGNEQFF
-	-	TRBV23-1	TRBJ1-2	TGCGCCAACCTATTCAGGATCCCCTATGGCTACACCTTC	CANLFRIPYGYTF
-	few	TRBV6-1	TRBJ1-2	TGTGCCAGCAGTGAAGCGGGGGGGGATCGAGGCTACACCTTC	CASSEAGGDRGYTF
TRBD2	-	TRBV30	TRBJ2-7	TGTGCCTGGAGTGTATTACAGCGGGAGTTTGCCGAGCAGTACTTC	CAWSVLQREFAEQYF
-	-	TRBV6-1	TRBJ2-7	TGTGCCAGCAGTGAATTTCGGGACTACGAGCAGTACTTC	CASSEFRDYEQYF
TRBD2	-	TRBV2	TRBJ2-7	TGTGCCAGCAGTGAAAGCCTAGCGGGGGGTTACGAGCAGTACTTC	CASSESLAGGYEQYF
TRBD1	-	TRBV5-6	TRBJ1-6	TGTGCCAGCAGTCGGACAGGGACCTCTTCACCCCTCCACTTT	CASSRTGTSSPLHF
-	-	TRBV2	TRBJ2-5	TGTGCCAGCAGTGAAGCGCAGGTAGTCCAAGAGACCCAGTACTTC	CASSEAQVVQETQYF
-	-	TRBV28	TRBJ2-2	TGTGCCAGCAGTCCCCGTAACTTGAGGGCGCGGGGCACCGGGGAGCTGTTTTTT	CASSPRNLRARGTGELFF
-	-	TRBV21-1	TRBJ1-3	TGTGCCAGCAGATCGAGGTACTCTGGAAACACCATATATTTT	CASRSRYSGNTIYF
-	-	TRBV9	TRBJ2-3	TGTGCCAGCAGCGTGGGGTCTCAGGCAGATACGCAGTATTTT	CASSVGSQADTQYF
-	-	TRBV30	TRBJ1-2	TGTGCCTGGAGGGACAGTGTCTACTATGGCTACACCTTC	CAWRDSVYYGYTF
TRBD1	once	TRBV5-1	TRBJ2-1	TGCGCCAGCAGCTCATTTGACAGGGGCTCCTACAATGAGCAGTTCTTC	CASSSFDRGSYNEQFF
-	few	TRBV5-1	TRBJ2-1	TGCGCCAGCAGCTCATCCGGGACATCCTACAATGAGCAGTTCTTC	CASSSSGTSYNEQFF
-	-	TRBV28	TRBJ1-2	TGTGCCAGCAGTTTGATACCGGGACGTCCGGGGGTTTACTATGGCTACACCTTC	CASSLIPGRPGVYYGYTF
-	-	TRBV4-1	TRBJ2-5	TGCGCCAGCAGCCCCGGGAGTCGAGAGACCCAGTACTTC	CASSPGSRETQYF
-	-	TRBV15	TRBJ2-7	TGTGCCACCAGCAGAGATCAGTCCTACGAGCAGTACTTC	CATSRDQSYEQYF
TRBD1	few	TRBV2	TRBJ2-2	TGTGCCAGCAGACCCCTGGGACAGGACACCGGGGAGCTGTTTTTT	CASRPLGQDTGELFF
-	few	TRBV5-1	TRBJ2-4	TGCGCCAGCAGCTTGGAGGGGGACCAGTACTTC	CASSLEGDQYF
-	-	TRBV30	TRBJ1-5	TGTGCCTGGAGTCGAAGCGTGGGAGATCTGGGCAATCAGCCCCAGCATTTT	CAWSRSVGDLGNQPQHF
-	-	TRBV11-3	TRBJ1-1	TGTGCCAGCAGCTTCGACCGCAACACTGAAGCTTTCTTT	CASSFDRNTEAFF
TRBD1	-	TRBV27	TRBJ1-3	TGTGCCAGCAGTTTCAGGGGGCGAGGAAACACCATATATTTT	CASSFRGRGNTIYF
-	few	TRBV28	TRBJ1-4	TGTGCCAGCAGTTTTTCGGATGAAAAACTGTTTTTT	CASSFSDEKLFF
-	-	TRBV30	TRBJ2-1	TGTGCCTGGAGTCCGTCAAACAATGAGCAGTTCTTC	CAWSPSNNEQFF
TRBD2	few	TRBV6-5	TRBJ2-5	TGTGCTCCGAGACTAGCGGAAGAGACCCAGTACTTC	CAPRLAEETQYF
-	-	TRBV5-1	TRBJ1-1	TGCGCCAGCAGCTTGGGCGGAAACACTGAAGCTTTCTTT	CASSLGGNTEAFF
-	-	TRBV18	TRBJ1-5	TGTGCCAGCTCATCGGACAGTAATCAGCCCCAGCATTTT	CASSSDSNQPQHF
-	-	TRBV5-1	TRBJ2-5	TGCGCCAGCAGCGTCCAGGGCGGAGAGACCCAGTACTTC	CASSVQGGETQYF
-	-	TRBV29-1	TRBJ2-7	TGCAGCGTTAGCGGGCAGGCCGCCTACGAGCAGTACTTC	CSVSGQAAYEQYF
-	-	TRBV11-2	TRBJ2-5	TGTGCCAGCAGCCCGGGGGACAGCCTTAGGGGGGAGACCCAGTACTTC	CASSPGDSLRGETQYF
-	few	TRBV4-2	TRBJ1-6	TGTGCCAGCAGCCAAGCCCGAGACAGCAATAATTCACCCCTCCACTTT	CASSQARDSNNSPLHF
-	-	TRBV25-1	TRBJ2-1	TGTGCCAGCAGTGCTTACCTCGGACGGCACAATGAGCAGTTCTTC	CASSAYLGRHNEQFF
-	-	TRBV9	TRBJ2-5	TGTGCCAGCAGCGAGCACGAAGAGACCCAGTACTTC	CASSEHEETQYF
-	few	TRBV4-1	TRBJ2-3	TGCGCCAGCAGCCAGCCGGATCGGGTGGCAGATACGCAGTATTTT	CASSQPDRVADTQYF
-	-	TRBV5-4	TRBJ2-5	TGTGCCAGCAGCAGGGGAATCCAAGAGACCCAGTACTTC	CASSRGIQETQYF
-	-	TRBV6-6	TRBJ1-1	TGTGCCAGCAGAAACAGGGCGATGAACACTGAAGCTTTCTTT	CASRNRAMNTEAFF
-	-	TRBV18	TRBJ2-7	TGTGCCAGCTCACCCGGACATGCCTACGAGCAGTACTTC	CASSPGHAYEQYF
-	-	TRBV4-3	TRBJ2-6	TGCGCCAGCAGCCAAGATCGACCCGGGGCCAACGTCCTGACTTTC	CASSQDRPGANVLTF
-	-	TRBV29-1	TRBJ1-1	TGCAGCGTTGCCAGGGCCACTGAAGCTTTCTTT	CSVARATEAFF